This is a list of T cell receptor beta chains from one sample in a study of control samples from healthy donors and cancer patients. The protocol was immunoSEQ multiplex PCR, while the TCRdb copy is restricted to in-frame clones and leaves out a portion. The sample contains about 130,000 clones, 75% to 95% of which appear only once. The sample comprised blood. All receptors come from a young man in good health. Both conserved end residues are part of each CDR3. The order of the fields is J gene, CDR3 length, D gene, V gene, clone size, CDR3 protein, CDR3 DNA. A D gene is named only where the DNA matches it firmly. Clone size appears in some rows only: once, few, many, or a class for an expanded clone.

TRBJ2-1,17,.,TRBV27,.,CASRPQGVREAYNEQFF,TGTGCCAGCAGACCCCAGGGCGTAAGGGAAGCCTACAATGAGCAGTTCTTC
TRBJ1-2,13,.,TRBV27,.,CASSGGQVGGYTF,TGTGCCAGCAGTGGGGGTCAGGTGGGCGGCTACACCTTC
TRBJ2-7,14,.,TRBV5-1,.,CASSLGVGTYEQYF,TGCGCCAGCAGCTTGGGAGTAGGTACCTACGAGCAGTACTTC
TRBJ1-6,15,.,TRBV5-5,once,CASSFGPANNSPLHF,TGTGCCAGCAGCTTCGGGCCCGCGAATAATTCACCCCTCCACTTT
TRBJ1-1,13,.,TRBV7-3,.,CASSARGHTEAFF,TGTGCCAGCAGCGCTCGGGGACACACTGAAGCTTTCTTT
TRBJ1-2,17,.,TRBV5-3,.,CARSSVSRDWWYYGYTF,TGTGCCAGAAGCTCGGTGTCACGGGATTGGTGGTACTATGGCTACACCTTC
TRBJ2-3,14,.,TRBV5-1,.,CASSSTDSTDTQYF,TGCGCCAGCAGCTCGACGGACAGCACAGATACGCAGTATTTT
TRBJ2-5,15,.,TRBV27,.,CASSPGSRGQETQYF,TGTGCCAGCAGTCCCGGCAGCCGTGGTCAAGAGACCCAGTACTTC
TRBJ2-7,14,TRBD1,TRBV5-1,.,CASSLGQGPYEQYF,TGCGCCAGCAGCTTGGGACAGGGACCCTACGAGCAGTACTTC
TRBJ2-6,13,.,TRBV29-1,.,CSVRGTGANVLTF,TGCAGCGTAAGGGGTACTGGGGCCAACGTCCTGACTTTC
TRBJ1-4,13,.,TRBV5-1,few,CASSAGGAEKLFF,TGCGCCAGCAGCGCGGGGGGGGCAGAAAAACTGTTTTTT
TRBJ1-4,12,.,TRBV12-3/TRBV12-4,.,CAARGANEKLFF,TGTGCCGCCCGAGGGGCGAATGAAAAACTGTTTTTT
TRBJ1-6,16,.,TRBV6-1,.,CASSEVLDAPHSPLHF,TGTGCCAGCAGTGAAGTTTTGGACGCCCCACATTCACCCCTCCACTTT
TRBJ2-4,11,.,TRBV20-1,.,CSVGTSNIQYF,TGCAGTGTCGGCACTAGTAACATTCAGTACTTC
TRBJ1-1,13,.,TRBV5-1,.,CASRQGEGTEAFF,TGCGCCAGCAGGCAGGGAGAAGGGACTGAAGCTTTCTTT
TRBJ1-1,14,TRBD1,TRBV2,.,CASSSQGANTEAFF,TGTGCCAGCAGCTCACAGGGGGCAAACACTGAAGCTTTCTTT
TRBJ1-1,16,.,TRBV6-5,.,CASSYSGGTANTEAFF,TGTGCCAGCAGTTACTCTGGGGGGACGGCGAACACTGAAGCTTTCTTT
TRBJ1-1,14,.,TRBV10-3,.,CAISESSPAQGAFF,TGTGCCATCAGTGAGTCAAGTCCCGCGCAGGGCGCTTTCTTT
TRBJ1-1,11,.,TRBV11-2,.,CASGRLFEAFF,TGTGCCAGTGGAAGGCTTTTTGAAGCTTTCTTT
TRBJ1-1,15,.,TRBV7-9,once,CASSSYGHSNTEAFF,TGTGCCAGCAGCTCATATGGACACTCGAACACTGAAGCTTTCTTT
TRBJ1-4,17,TRBD1,TRBV14,.,CASSQDPRRGNNEKLFF,TGTGCCAGCAGCCAAGACCCCCGCAGGGGGAATAATGAAAAACTGTTTTTT
TRBJ1-3,14,.,TRBV7-3,.,CASSLKGGGNTIYF,TGTGCCAGCAGCTTAAAGGGTGGGGGAAACACCATATATTTT
TRBJ1-4,13,.,TRBV30,.,CACAMSLNEKLFF,TGTGCCTGTGCGATGAGCTTGAATGAAAAACTGTTTTTT
TRBJ1-1,13,.,TRBV6-1,.,CASSDRGIPEAFF,TGTGCCAGCAGTGACAGGGGCATCCCTGAAGCTTTCTTT
TRBJ2-1,12,.,TRBV15,.,CATSSVFRGQFF,TGTGCCACCAGCAGCGTCTTCCGGGGGCAGTTCTTC
TRBJ2-3,14,TRBD1,TRBV6-4,many,CASSGTGGTDTQYF,TGTGCCAGCAGTGGGACAGGGGGCACAGATACGCAGTATTTT
TRBJ1-5,16,TRBD1,TRBV6-4,.,CASISRDSESNQPQHF,TGTGCCAGCATCTCCCGGGACAGCGAAAGCAATCAGCCCCAGCATTTT